The 29 T cell receptor beta chains given below trace back to one sample, sequenced in a study of shared clonotypes between healthy human individuals. TCRdb's copy holds only in-frame clones and misses some; the assay was immunoSEQ multiplex PCR. This table has approximately 1.5 million clones, approximately 98.5% appearing once. Sequenced sample: naive CD4+ T cells sorted from blood. Subset given: CD45RA+ positively selected. These receptors were taken from a man aged 25 to 40 in good health.

The gene calls are TRBV28 and TRBJ2-6; D ambiguous. V was cut by 8 bases and J by 0 bases, with 8 bases left in between. Per the germline V gene, CDR1 is MDHEN and CDR2 is SYDVKM. CDR3 length equals 14 residues. This CDR3 reads CASGQASGANVLTF. The CDR3 DNA is TGTGCCAGCGGTCAGGCCTCTGGGGCCAACGTCCTGACTTTC.

The chain recombines TRBV2 with TRBJ1-1, with D hard to call. Germline CDR1 reads SNHLY; CDR2 reads FYNNEI. The CDR3 has 14 amino acids. V lost 3 bases and J 1 base, leaving 9 bases between the germline ends. CDR3 nucleotides: TGTGCCAGCAGTGATGAACCGGGGAACACTGAAGCTTTCTTT. As protein: CASSDEPGNTEAFF.

V and J are TRBV18 and TRBJ1-2; 8 bases are shared with TRBD1. The germline V gene encodes CDR1 KGHSH and CDR2 LQKENI. This CDR3 is 15 amino acids long. The V gene end was trimmed by 3 bases and the J gene end by 5 bases; junction bases not matched to a gene: 8. Here the CDR3 DNA reads TGTGCCAGCTCACCCACTTTACAGGGGGAGTATGGCTACACCTTC. It codes for CASSPTLQGEYGYTF.

This rearrangement joins TRBV6-6 to TRBJ1-1; D is uncertain. V shed 10 bases and J shed 0 bases, with 15 bases lying between them. The germline gives CDR1 MNHNY, CDR2 SVGAGI (reference sequence). CDR3 size: 14 residues. The CDR3 DNA reads as TGTGCCACTGATCCGACGGGAGTGAACACTGAAGCTTTCTTT. Its protein product is CATDPTGVNTEAFF.

A single count supports this clone. The gene calls are TRBV29-1 and TRBJ2-7, with D perhaps TRBD2 (6 bases). The CDR3 runs 15 residues. Germline V gene lookup returns CDR1 SQVTM and CDR2 ANQGSEA. Deletions cut 1 base from V and 7 bases from J, with 20 bases between. The CDR3 reads CSVEAAGGVIIEQYF. The CDR3 DNA is TGCAGCGTTGAAGCTGCTGGCGGGGTGATCATAGAGCAGTACTTC.

The chain uses TRBV2 and TRBJ1-2; D is possibly TRBD1 (5 bases). Per germline, CDR1 SNHLY and CDR2 FYNNEI. Trimming cost V 9 bases and J 7 bases, with 12 bases left between them. CDR3 length: 11 amino acids. In DNA, the CDR3 is TGTGCCAGACGGGACGGTTCTGGCTACACCTTC. Translated, it gives CARRDGSGYTF.

This chain links TRBV6-5 with TRBJ2-7; perhaps TRBD2 as D (6 bases). This CDR3 has 15 residues. Germline CDR1 and CDR2: MNHEY and SVGAGI. The ends were cut back, 0 bases at V and 2 bases at J, with 11 bases in the middle. This CDR3 is CASSYSRDSAYEQYF. Here the CDR3 DNA reads TGTGCCAGCAGTTACTCCCGGGACTCAGCCTACGAGCAGTACTTC.

The chain combines TRBV2 with TRBJ1-2; 8 bases map to TRBD1. V lost 2 bases, J lost 2 bases, and 10 bases stayed unmatched. CDR1 SNHLY and CDR2 FYNNEI come from the germline V gene. The CDR3 sequence is 17 residues long. For the CDR3, the DNA is TGTGCCAGCAGTGAACAGGGGGCCGCGGTTCTCAACTATGGCTACACCTTC. It is translated as CASSEQGAAVLNYGYTF.

This clone was seen more than once but under ten times. Distinct nucleotide sequences in the sample also encode this CDR3. The V and J genes are TRBV2 and TRBJ2-7; a possible D gene is TRBD2 (5 bases). The CDR3 is made up of 12 amino acids. Trimming left V 6 bases short and J 0 bases short, with 6 bases between. Per the germline V gene, CDR1 is SNHLY and CDR2 is FYNNEI. The CDR3 bases are TGTGCCAGCAGGGGGAGCTCCTACGAGCAGTACTTC. Protein product: CASRGSSYEQYF.

In the case of this clone: Other DNA variants within this sample encode the same CDR3. The gene calls are TRBV4-3 and TRBJ2-1, with TRBD2 matching over 12 bases. Germline CDR1 reads LGHNA; CDR2 reads YSLEER. This CDR3 region has 17 residues. The V segment lost 1 base and the J segment 4 bases; nucleotides outside the gene matches: 5. The CDR3 sequence: CASSQGVLAGGYNEQFF. CDR3 sequence (DNA): TGCGCCAGCAGCCAAGGGGTACTAGCGGGAGGATACAATGAGCAGTTCTTC.

The CDR3 protein is CASSFGDRIHEQYF. CDR3 in DNA: TGCGCCAGCAGCTTCGGGGACAGGATCCACGAGCAGTACTTC. The V gene is TRBV5-1, the J gene TRBJ2-7, with 8 bases that match TRBD1. Germline V CDR1 and CDR2: SGHRS, YFSETQ. The CDR3 contains 14 residues. After removal of 2 bases from V and 5 bases from J, the junction contained 6 bases not matched to a gene.

The rearrangement uses TRBV7-6 and TRBJ2-7, with no clear D. Looked up from germline, CDR1 is SGHVS and CDR2 is FNYEAQ. This CDR3 is 13 amino acids long. V dropped 1 base and J dropped 3 bases, with 7 bases sitting between them. The CDR3, as DNA: TGTGCCAGCAGCTTAGATGCCTACTACGAGCAGTACTTC. This gives the protein CASSLDAYYEQYF.

The rearrangement joins TRBV28 to TRBJ1-1, with D hard to call. CDR1 and CDR2 from the germline V gene are MDHEN and SYDVKM. Trimming stripped 3 bases from V and 6 bases from J, with 8 bases between. This CDR3 has 12 residues. The CDR3 region has the DNA TGTGCCAGCAGTTTTGGTAGGTCTGAAGCTTTCTTT. Translation: CASSFGRSEAFF.

This chain joins TRBV5-4 and TRBJ2-5; 7 bases match TRBD1. This CDR3 is 15 amino acids long. Germline V CDR1 and CDR2: SGHNT, YYREEE (reference sequence). Trimming took 3 bases from V and 5 from J; bases not matched to a gene: 10. CDR3 in amino acids: CASSSRQGSTETQYF. CDR3 bases: TGTGCCAGCAGCTCCCGACAGGGTAGTACGGAGACCCAGTACTTC.

The V gene is TRBV11-3, the J gene TRBJ1-3; D is unresolved. Germline CDR1 and CDR2: SGHNT and YENEEA. This CDR3 is built from 16 residues. V lost 2 bases, J lost 0 bases, and 11 bases lay in between. The CDR3 loop is CASSLRQADSGNTIYF. As DNA, the CDR3 is TGTGCCAGCAGCTTACGTCAGGCTGACTCTGGAAACACCATATATTTT.

This clone was counted a single time. The chain carries TRBV9 and TRBJ1-4; D unclear. The V end lost 4 bases, the J end lost 8 bases, and 6 bases lay between the germline ends. Germline V CDR1 and CDR2: SGDLS, YYNGEE. The CDR3 consists of 11 residues. The DNA for the CDR3 is TGTGCCAGCAGCTCCGCCGAAAAACTGTTTTTT. Its translation: CASSSAEKLFF.

This chain links TRBV5-3 with TRBJ2-5; 7 nucleotides line up with TRBD2. TRBV5-3 is assigned to the ORF class and has an uncertain function. The CDR3 loop spans 12 amino acids. The ends lost 10 bases at V and 5 bases at J; junction bases unmatched: 8. CDR3 in amino acids: CAGSTSTETQYF. The CDR3, as DNA: TGTGCCGGATCGACTAGCACGGAGACCCAGTACTTC.

The rearrangement uses TRBV5-4 and TRBJ1-3, with TRBD1 matching 9 bases. J lost 2 bases, V lost 4 bases, and 4 bases had no gene match. The CDR3 runs 15 residues. CDR1 SGHNT and CDR2 YYREEE come from the germline V gene (reference sequence). CDR3 region: CASSQRTGAGNTIYF. CDR3 bases: TGTGCCAGCAGCCAGCGGACAGGGGCTGGAAACACCATATATTTT.

The V and J genes are TRBV6-6 and TRBJ2-7; possible D gene TRBD2, 6 bases. Germline V gives CDR1 MNHNY, CDR2 SVGAGI (reference sequence). This CDR3 is built from 14 residues. V shed 4 bases and J shed 4 bases, with 14 bases lying between them. CDR3 in amino acids: CASSSRPEGYEQYF. In DNA form, the CDR3 reads TGTGCCAGCAGTTCAAGACCGGAGGGGTACGAGCAGTACTTC.

The V call is TRBV11-2, the J call TRBJ2-7; 9 bases fit TRBD1. Looked up from germline, CDR1 is SGHAT and CDR2 is FQNNGV. The CDR3 spans 16 residues. J was trimmed by 2 bases and V by 5 bases; bases with no gene match: 10. The CDR3 nucleotides read TGTGCCAGCAGCATTAAACAGGGGGCGGTCGCCTACGAGCAGTACTTC. Translating it yields CASSIKQGAVAYEQYF.

V is TRBV6-6 and J is TRBJ2-5; D could derive from TRBD1 or TRBD2 (5 bases each). Trimming left V 7 bases short and J 2 bases short, with 14 bases between. From germline, CDR1 is MNHNY and CDR2 SVGAGI (reference sequence). This CDR3 is 14 amino acids long. The DNA for the CDR3 is TGTGCCAGCAAAGGGGACGATGAGCAAGAGACCCAGTACTTC. It translates to CASKGDDEQETQYF.

Turning to this clone: Different DNA sequences within this sample yield the same CDR3. V gene TRBV19 combines with J gene TRBJ2-2; 11 nucleotides match TRBD2. The germline V gene encodes CDR1 LNHDA and CDR2 SQIVND (reference sequence). The CDR3 sequence is 15 residues long. V was clipped by 5 bases and J by 3 bases; unmatched bases: 2. The CDR3 region is CASSLAGGDTGELFF. CDR3 sequence (DNA): TGTGCCAGTAGTTTAGCGGGAGGGGACACCGGGGAGCTGTTTTTT.

The CDR3 is CASSLFPPRNDGIYEQYF. In DNA form, the CDR3 reads TGCGCCAGCAGCTTGTTTCCCCCCAGGAATGATGGAATCTACGAGCAGTACTTC. This chain links TRBV5-1 with TRBJ2-7; D not certain. Germline assignment: CDR1 SGHRS and CDR2 YFSETQ. This CDR3 contains 18 residues. V lost 1 base, J lost 3 bases, and 23 bases lay in between.

The genes are TRBV29-1 and TRBJ1-2, with TRBD1 matching 7 bases. Per germline, CDR1 SQVTM and CDR2 ANQGSEA. V trimming: 4 bases; J trimming: 3 bases; junction bases outside the gene matches: 5. This CDR3 is 13 amino acids long. CDR3 region: CSVAGTEDYGYTF. Written as DNA, the CDR3 is TGCAGCGTTGCCGGGACAGAGGACTATGGCTACACCTTC.

The chain has TRBV5-1 and TRBJ2-4; D is perhaps TRBD2 (6 bases). The germline gives CDR1 SGHRS, CDR2 YFSETQ. The CDR3 sequence is 15 residues long. V dropped 0 bases and J dropped 5 bases, with 12 bases sitting between them. The CDR3 DNA reads TGCGCCAGCAGCTTGGGACTAGGGAGTCAAAACATTCAGTACTTC. Translated, it gives CASSLGLGSQNIQYF. Full variable domain (missing parts from reference TRBV5-1 and TRBJ2-4): KAGVTQTPRYLIKTRGQQVTLSCSPISGHRSVSWYQQTPGQGLQFLFEYFSETQRNKGNFPGRFSGRQFSNSRSEMNVSTLELGDSALYLCASSLGLGSQNIQYFGAGTRLSVL.

The CDR3 DNA follows: TGTGCCACCAGCGTGGAACAGGGTATCAATCAGCCCCAGCATTTT. It codes for CATSVEQGINQPQHF. The chain recombines TRBV15 with TRBJ1-5, with D perhaps TRBD1 (6 bases). The V end lost 5 bases, the J end lost 3 bases, and 14 bases lay between the germline ends. This CDR3 region has 15 residues. CDR1 is LNHNV, CDR2 YYDKDF, per germline (reference sequence).

The chain uses TRBV4-3 and TRBJ1-1; 7 bases agree with TRBD1. Unmatched junction bases numbered 20, after V lost 1 base and J lost 0 bases. Germline CDR1 reads LGHNA; CDR2 reads YSLEER. CDR3 length: 21 amino acids. CDR3 nucleotide sequence: TGCGCCAGCAGCCAAGTAAATTTCAGGGACAGCCGACTACTAATGAACACTGAAGCTTTCTTT. Amino acids: CASSQVNFRDSRLLMNTEAFF.

This rearrangement joins TRBV5-4 to TRBJ2-1; tentative D call: TRBD2 (7 bases). Looked up from germline, CDR1 is SGHNT and CDR2 is YYREEE (reference sequence). This CDR3 is built from 16 residues. Trimming took off 3 bases at V and 9 bases at J, with 22 bases between the two ends. The CDR3 region is CASSSETRGGRGEQFF. The CDR3 DNA sequence: TGTGCCAGCAGCTCGGAAACCCGAGGGGGGAGGGGTGAGCAGTTCTTC.

The genes are TRBV5-1 and TRBJ1-1; 7 bases match TRBD1. The V segment lost 5 bases and the J segment 1 base; nucleotides outside the gene matches: 5. Per the germline V gene, CDR1 is SGHRS and CDR2 is YFSETQ. The CDR3 extends over 14 amino acids. CDR3: CASRRDRQNTEAFF. Written as DNA, the CDR3 is TGCGCCAGCAGACGGGACAGACAGAACACTGAAGCTTTCTTT.